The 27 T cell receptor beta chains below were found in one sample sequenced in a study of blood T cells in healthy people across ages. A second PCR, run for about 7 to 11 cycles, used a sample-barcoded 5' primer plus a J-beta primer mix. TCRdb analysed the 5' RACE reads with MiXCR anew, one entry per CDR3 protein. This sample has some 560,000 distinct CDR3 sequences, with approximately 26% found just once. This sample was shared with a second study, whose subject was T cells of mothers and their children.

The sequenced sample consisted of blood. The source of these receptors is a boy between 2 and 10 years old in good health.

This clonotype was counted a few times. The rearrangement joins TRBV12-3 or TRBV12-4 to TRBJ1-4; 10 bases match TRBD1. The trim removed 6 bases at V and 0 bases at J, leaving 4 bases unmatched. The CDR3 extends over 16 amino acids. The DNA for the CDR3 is TGTGCCAGCAGCCCGGACAGGGGGACAACTAATGAAAAACTGTTTTTT. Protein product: CASSPDRGTTNEKLFF.

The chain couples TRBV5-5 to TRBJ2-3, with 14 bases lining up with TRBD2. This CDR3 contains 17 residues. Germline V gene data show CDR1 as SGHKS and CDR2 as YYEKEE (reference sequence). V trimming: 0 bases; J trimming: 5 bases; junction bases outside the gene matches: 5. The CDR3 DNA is TGTGCCAGCAGCTTGGCGTCAGGGACTAGCGGGGGAGATACGCAGTATTTT. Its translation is CASSLASGTSGGDTQYF.

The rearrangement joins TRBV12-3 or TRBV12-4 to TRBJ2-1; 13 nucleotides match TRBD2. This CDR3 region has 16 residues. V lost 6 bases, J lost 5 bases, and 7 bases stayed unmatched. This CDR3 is CASSRSLAGGHNEQFF. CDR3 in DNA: TGTGCCAGCAGCCGGTCACTAGCGGGGGGGCACAATGAGCAGTTCTTC.

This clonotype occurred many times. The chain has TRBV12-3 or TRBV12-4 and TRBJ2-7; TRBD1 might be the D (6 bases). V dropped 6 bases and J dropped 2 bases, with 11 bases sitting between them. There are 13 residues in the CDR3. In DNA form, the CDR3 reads TGTGCCAGCAGCCGAGGGGGTCCCTACGAGCAGTACTTC. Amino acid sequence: CASSRGGPYEQYF.

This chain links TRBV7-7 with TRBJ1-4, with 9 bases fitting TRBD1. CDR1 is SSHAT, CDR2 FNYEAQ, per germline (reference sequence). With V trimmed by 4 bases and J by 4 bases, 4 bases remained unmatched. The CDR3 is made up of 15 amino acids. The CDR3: CASSSGQGFNEKLFF. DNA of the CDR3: TGTGCCAGCAGCTCCGGACAGGGGTTTAATGAAAAACTGTTTTTT. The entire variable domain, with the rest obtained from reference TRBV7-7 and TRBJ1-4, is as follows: GAGVSQSPRYKVTKRGQDVTLRCDPISSHATLYWYQQALGQGPEFLTYFNYEAQPDKSGLPSDRFSAERPEGSISTLTIQRTEQRDSAMYRCASSSGQGFNEKLFFGSGTQLSVL.

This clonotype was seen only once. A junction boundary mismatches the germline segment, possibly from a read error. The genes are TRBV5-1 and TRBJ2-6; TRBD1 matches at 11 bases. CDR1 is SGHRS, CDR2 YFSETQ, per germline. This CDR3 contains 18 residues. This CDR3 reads CASSLAGQGASGANVRTF. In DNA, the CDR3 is TGCGCCAGCAGCTTAGCCGGACAGGGGGCGTCCGGGGCCAACGTCCGGACTTTC.

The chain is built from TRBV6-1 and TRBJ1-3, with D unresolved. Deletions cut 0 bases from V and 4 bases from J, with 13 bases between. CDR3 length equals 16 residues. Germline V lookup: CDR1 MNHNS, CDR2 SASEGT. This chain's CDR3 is CASSEAGPGFGNTIYF. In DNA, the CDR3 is TGTGCCAGCAGTGAAGCAGGACCAGGATTCGGAAACACCATATATTTT.

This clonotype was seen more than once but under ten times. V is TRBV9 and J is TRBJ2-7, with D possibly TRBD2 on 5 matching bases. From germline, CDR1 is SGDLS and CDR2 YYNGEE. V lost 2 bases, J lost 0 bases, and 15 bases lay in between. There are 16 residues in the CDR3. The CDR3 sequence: CASSVGSRAFSYEQYF. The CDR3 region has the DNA TGTGCCAGCAGCGTTGGGAGCAGAGCATTCTCCTACGAGCAGTACTTC.

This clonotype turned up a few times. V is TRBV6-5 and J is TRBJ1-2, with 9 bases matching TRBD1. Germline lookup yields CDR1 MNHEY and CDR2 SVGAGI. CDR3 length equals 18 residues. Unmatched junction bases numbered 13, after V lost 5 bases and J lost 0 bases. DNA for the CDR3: TGTGCCAGCAGTCAGCATGGACAGGGGAGAACTTCTAACTATGGCTACACCTTC. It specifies CASSQHGQGRTSNYGYTF.

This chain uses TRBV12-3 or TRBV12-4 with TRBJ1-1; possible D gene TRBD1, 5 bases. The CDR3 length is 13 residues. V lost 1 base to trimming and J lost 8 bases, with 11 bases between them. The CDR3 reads CASSLGDSAEAFF. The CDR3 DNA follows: TGTGCCAGCAGTTTAGGAGACAGCGCCGAAGCTTTCTTT.

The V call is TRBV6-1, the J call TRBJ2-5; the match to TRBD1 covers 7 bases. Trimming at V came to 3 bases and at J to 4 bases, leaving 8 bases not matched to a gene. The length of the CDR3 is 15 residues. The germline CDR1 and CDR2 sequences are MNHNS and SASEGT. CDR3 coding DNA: TGTGCCAGCAGTGACTACAGGGGAAGGGGAGAGACCCAGTACTTC. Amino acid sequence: CASSDYRGRGETQYF.

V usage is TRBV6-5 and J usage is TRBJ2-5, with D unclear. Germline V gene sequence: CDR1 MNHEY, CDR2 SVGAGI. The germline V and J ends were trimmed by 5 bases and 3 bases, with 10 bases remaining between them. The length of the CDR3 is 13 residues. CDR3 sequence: CASSPPGKETQYF. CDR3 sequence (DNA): TGTGCCAGCAGTCCCCCTGGTAAAGAGACCCAGTACTTC.

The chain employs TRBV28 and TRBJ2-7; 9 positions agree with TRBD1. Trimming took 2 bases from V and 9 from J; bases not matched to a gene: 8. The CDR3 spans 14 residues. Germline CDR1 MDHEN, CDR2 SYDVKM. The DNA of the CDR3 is TGTGCCAGCAGTTTAATTGGGACAGGGAGAGGGCAGTACTTC. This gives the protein CASSLIGTGRGQYF.

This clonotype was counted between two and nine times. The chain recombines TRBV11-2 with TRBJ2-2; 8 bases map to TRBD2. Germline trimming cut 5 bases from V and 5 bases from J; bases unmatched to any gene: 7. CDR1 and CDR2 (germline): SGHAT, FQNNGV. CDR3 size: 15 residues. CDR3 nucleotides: TGTGCCAGCAGCGCGGGGGGTCTAATTACCGGGGAGCTGTTTTTT. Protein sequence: CASSAGGLITGELFF.

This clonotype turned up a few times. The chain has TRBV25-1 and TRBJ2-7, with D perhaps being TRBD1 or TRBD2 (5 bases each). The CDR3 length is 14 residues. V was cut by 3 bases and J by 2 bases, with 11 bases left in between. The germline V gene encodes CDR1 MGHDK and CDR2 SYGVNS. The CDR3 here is CASSEPGTTYEQYF. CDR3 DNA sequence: TGTGCCAGCAGTGAGCCCGGGACCACCTACGAGCAGTACTTC.

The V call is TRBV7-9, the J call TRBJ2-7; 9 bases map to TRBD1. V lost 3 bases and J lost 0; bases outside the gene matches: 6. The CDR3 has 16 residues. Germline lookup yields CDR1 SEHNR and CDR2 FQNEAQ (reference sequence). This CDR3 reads CASSFSTGGDSYEQYF. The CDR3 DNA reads TGTGCCAGCAGCTTCTCTACAGGGGGCGACTCCTACGAGCAGTACTTC. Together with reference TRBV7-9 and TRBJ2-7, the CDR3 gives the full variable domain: DTGVSQNPRHKITKRGQNVTFRCDPISEHNRLYWYRQTLGQGPEFLTYFQNEAQLEKSRLLSDRFSAERPKGSFSTLEIQRTEQGDSAMYLCASSFSTGGDSYEQYFGPGTRLTVT.

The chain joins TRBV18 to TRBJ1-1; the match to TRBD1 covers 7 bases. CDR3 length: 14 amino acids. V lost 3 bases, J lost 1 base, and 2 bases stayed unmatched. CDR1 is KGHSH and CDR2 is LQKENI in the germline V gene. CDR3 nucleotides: TGTGCCAGCTCACCCGGACAGGCGAACACTGAAGCTTTCTTT. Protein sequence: CASSPGQANTEAFF.

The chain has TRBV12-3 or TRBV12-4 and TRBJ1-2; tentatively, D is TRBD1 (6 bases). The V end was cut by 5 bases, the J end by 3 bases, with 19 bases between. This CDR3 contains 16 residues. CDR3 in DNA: TGTGCCAGCAGTAGAGGGGGGGGCGGTGGCGACTATGGCTACACCTTC. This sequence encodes CASSRGGGGGDYGYTF.

CDR3 in DNA: TGTGCCAGCAGTACAGGGGGCTATGGCTACACCTTC. Translated: CASSTGGYGYTF. The chain employs TRBV9 and TRBJ1-2, with TRBD1 identical over 8 bases. This CDR3 has 12 residues. With V trimmed by 5 bases and J by 4 bases, 1 base remained unmatched. The germline V gene has CDR1 SGDLS and CDR2 YYNGEE.

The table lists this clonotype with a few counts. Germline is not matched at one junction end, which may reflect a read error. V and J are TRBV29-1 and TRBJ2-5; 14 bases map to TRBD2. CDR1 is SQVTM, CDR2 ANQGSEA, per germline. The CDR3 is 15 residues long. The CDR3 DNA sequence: TGCAGCGCCCCGGGACTAGCGGGGGCTCAAGAGGCCCAGTACTTC. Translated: CSAPGLAGAQEAQYF.

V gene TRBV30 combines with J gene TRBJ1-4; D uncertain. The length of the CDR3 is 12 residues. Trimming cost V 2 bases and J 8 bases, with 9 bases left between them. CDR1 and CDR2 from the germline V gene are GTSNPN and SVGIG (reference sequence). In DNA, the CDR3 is TGTGCCTGGAGTCTAACCGCCGAAAAACTGTTTTTT. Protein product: CAWSLTAEKLFF.

The CDR3 bases are TGTGCCAGCAGTGAATTCCGGCTAGGGATCGAGACCCAGTACTTC. This encodes CASSEFRLGIETQYF. V usage is TRBV2 and J usage is TRBJ2-1; D unclear. TRBJ2-5 matches the DNA end more closely, so the J call is doubtful. The CDR3 runs to 15 residues. The V gene's germline CDR1 is SNHLY and CDR2 FYNNEI.

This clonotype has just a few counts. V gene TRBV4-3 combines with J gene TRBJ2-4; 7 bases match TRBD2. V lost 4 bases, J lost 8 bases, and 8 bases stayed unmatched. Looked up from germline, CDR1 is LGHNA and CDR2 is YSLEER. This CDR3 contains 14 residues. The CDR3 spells CASSPRPGGDIQYF. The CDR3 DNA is TGCGCCAGCAGCCCCCGGCCGGGGGGTGACATTCAGTACTTC.

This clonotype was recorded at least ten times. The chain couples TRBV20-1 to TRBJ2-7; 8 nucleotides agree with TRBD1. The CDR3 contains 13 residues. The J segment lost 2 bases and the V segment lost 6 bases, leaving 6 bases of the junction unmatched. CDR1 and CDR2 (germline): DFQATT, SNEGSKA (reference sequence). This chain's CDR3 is CSAKQGGPYEQYF. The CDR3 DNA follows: TGCAGTGCCAAACAGGGGGGCCCCTACGAGCAGTACTTC.

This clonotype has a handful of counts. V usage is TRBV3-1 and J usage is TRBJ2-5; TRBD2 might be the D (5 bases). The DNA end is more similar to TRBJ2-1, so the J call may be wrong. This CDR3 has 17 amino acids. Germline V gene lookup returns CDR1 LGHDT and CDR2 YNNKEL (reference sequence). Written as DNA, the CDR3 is TGTGCCAGCAGCCAAGATTGGGCGGCGACTACTACCAATGAGCAGTTCTTC. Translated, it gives CASSQDWAATTTNEQFF.

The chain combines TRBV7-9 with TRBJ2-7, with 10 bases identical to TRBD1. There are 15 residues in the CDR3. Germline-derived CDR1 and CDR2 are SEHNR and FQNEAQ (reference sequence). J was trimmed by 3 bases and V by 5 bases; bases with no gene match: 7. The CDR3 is CASSHRDRGIYEQYF. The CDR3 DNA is TGTGCCAGCAGCCACCGGGACAGGGGAATCTACGAGCAGTACTTC.

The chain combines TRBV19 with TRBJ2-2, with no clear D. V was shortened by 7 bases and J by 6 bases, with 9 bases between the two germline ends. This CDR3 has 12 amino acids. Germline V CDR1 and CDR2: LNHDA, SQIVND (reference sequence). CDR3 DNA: TGTGCCAGTAATACCCCACCCGGGGAGCTGTTTTTT. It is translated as CASNTPPGELFF.